The source of this T cell receptor (beta chain) is a study of blood T cell repertoires in COVID-19. Study background: Acute-phase and convalescent COVID-19 samples originated in the United States, Italy and Spain. Sources were T cells, B-cell-depleted T cells, or PBMCs; the material itself was cDNA or gDNA.

Authors' data handling: Amplifying reference gene primers gave estimates of nucleated cell counts. Clones were read by immunoSEQ multiplex PCR, and TCRdb kept only the in-frame ones, dropping some. For V, J and clone size, that table is used; D and trimming come from the DNA. The table shows approximately 300,000 clones, with around 87% occurring only once. The sequenced sample was peripheral blood. The source is a woman between 50 and 59 years old with active or convalescent COVID-19.

Here the CDR3 DNA reads TGCGCCAGCAGCTTAGGCGGGCGCACTAATTCACCCCTCCACTTT. Translated: CASSLGGRTNSPLHF. V gene TRBV5-1 combines with J gene TRBJ1-6; D is undetermined. The CDR3 spans 15 residues. V gave up 2 bases and J gave up 6 bases, with 12 bases separating them. Germline values: CDR1 SGHRS, CDR2 YFSETQ.